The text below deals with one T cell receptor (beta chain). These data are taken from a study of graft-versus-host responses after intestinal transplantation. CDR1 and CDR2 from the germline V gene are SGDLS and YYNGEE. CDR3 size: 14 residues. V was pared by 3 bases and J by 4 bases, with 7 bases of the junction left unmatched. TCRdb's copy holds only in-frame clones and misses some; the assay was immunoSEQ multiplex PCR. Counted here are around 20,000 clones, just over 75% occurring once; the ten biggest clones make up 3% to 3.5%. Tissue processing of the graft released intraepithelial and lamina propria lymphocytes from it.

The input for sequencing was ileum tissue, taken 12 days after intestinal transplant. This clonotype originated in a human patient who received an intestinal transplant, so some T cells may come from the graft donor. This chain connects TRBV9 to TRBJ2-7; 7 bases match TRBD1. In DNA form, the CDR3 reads TGTGCCAGCAGCGCAGAGGACAGGTGGTACGAGCAGTACTTC. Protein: CASSAEDRWYEQYF.